This T cell receptor (beta chain) was observed in a study of blood T cells in healthy people across ages. Findings and limits, study-wide: The fall in TCR beta diversity per million T cells was roughly linear with age.

Healthy Caucasians from Russia aged about 6 to 90 served as donors. Ten milliliters of peripheral blood were drawn from each donor. PBMCs, at least 7 million per sample, were isolated. Alongside a J-beta primer mix, a sample-barcoded 5' primer served in a second PCR lasting roughly 7 to 11 cycles. TCRdb reprocessed the 5' RACE reads with MiXCR, giving one entry per CDR3 protein. The sample lists about 630,000 distinct CDR3 sequences; more than 20% were seen once. This clonotype has only one observation. What it recognizes is unknown. The TCR sequence derives from a man between 70 and 80 years old in good health. Sample: blood.

CDR3 DNA sequence: TGTGCCAGCAGTTACTCTCGAACGGGCTCCTATAATTCACCCCTCCACTTT. Protein: CASSYSRTGSYNSPLHF. This chain connects TRBV6-5 to TRBJ1-6; no clear D gene. The V end lost 0 bases, the J end lost 0 bases, and 9 bases lay between the germline ends. This CDR3 has 17 residues. CDR1 is MNHEY and CDR2 is SVGAGI in the germline V gene.